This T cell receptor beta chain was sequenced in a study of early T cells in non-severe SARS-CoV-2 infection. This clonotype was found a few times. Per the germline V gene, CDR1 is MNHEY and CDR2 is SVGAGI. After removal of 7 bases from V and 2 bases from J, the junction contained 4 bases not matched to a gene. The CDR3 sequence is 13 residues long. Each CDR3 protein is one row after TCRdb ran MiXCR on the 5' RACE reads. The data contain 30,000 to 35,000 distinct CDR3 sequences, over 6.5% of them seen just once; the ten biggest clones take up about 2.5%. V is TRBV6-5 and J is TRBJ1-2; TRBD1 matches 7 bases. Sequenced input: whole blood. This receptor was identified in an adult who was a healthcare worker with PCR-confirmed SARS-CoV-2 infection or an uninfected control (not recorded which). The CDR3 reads CASTRQGNYGYTF. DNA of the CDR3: TGTGCCAGCACTCGACAGGGAAACTATGGCTACACCTTC.